This T cell receptor beta chain was identified during a study of blood T cell repertoires in COVID-19. The repertoire was sequenced with immunoSEQ multiplex PCR; TCRdb's copy has only in-frame clones and lacks some. The sample lists under 150,000 clones, approximately 81% occurring once. V lost 1 base, J lost 2 bases, and 12 bases lay in between. Germline lookup yields CDR1 MNHNS and CDR2 SASEGT. CDR3 length: 15 residues. Sequences were obtained from peripheral blood. This rearrangement joins TRBV6-1 to TRBJ2-7; D call uncertain. The origin of this receptor is a woman aged 60-70 years with active or convalescent COVID-19. CDR3 bases: TGTGCCAGCAGTGAAGGTCCCAGGCGAACCTACGAGCAGTACTTC. Its protein is CASSEGPRRTYEQYF.